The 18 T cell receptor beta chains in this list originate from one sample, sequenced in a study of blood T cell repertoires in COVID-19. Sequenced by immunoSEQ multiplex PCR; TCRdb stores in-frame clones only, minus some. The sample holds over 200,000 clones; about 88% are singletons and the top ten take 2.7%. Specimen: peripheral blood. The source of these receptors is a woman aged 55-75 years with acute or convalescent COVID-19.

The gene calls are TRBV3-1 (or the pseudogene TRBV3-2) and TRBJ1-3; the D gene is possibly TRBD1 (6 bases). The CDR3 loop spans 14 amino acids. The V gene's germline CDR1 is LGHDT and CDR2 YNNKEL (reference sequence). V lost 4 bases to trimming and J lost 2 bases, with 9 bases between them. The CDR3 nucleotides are TGTGCCAGCAGCCTCCGGACAGCTGGAAACACCATATATTTT. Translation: CASSLRTAGNTIYF.

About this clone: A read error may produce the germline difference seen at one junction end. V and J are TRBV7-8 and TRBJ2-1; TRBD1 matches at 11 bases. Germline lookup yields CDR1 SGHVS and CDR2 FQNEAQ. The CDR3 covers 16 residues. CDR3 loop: CASNLGRDRGSNEQFF. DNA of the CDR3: TGTGCCAGCAACTTAGGAAGGGACAGGGGGTCCAATGAGCAGTTCTTC.

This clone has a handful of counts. In DNA form, the CDR3 reads TGTGCCAGCAGCCTTGGTGCTGCTAGCGGTTACAATGAGCAGTTCTTC. It specifies CASSLGAASGYNEQFF. The chain has TRBV7-7 and TRBJ2-1, with TRBD2 identical over 7 bases. V dropped 5 bases and J dropped 4; count of bases not matched to a gene: 11. This CDR3 region has 16 residues. Germline V gene sequence: CDR1 SSHAT, CDR2 FNYEAQ (reference sequence).

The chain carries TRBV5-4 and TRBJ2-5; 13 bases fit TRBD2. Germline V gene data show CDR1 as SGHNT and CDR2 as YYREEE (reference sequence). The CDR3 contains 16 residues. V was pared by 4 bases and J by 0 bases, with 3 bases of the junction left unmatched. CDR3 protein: CASSQGLAGDQETQYF. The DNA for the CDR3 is TGTGCCAGCAGCCAAGGACTAGCGGGGGACCAAGAGACCCAGTACTTC.

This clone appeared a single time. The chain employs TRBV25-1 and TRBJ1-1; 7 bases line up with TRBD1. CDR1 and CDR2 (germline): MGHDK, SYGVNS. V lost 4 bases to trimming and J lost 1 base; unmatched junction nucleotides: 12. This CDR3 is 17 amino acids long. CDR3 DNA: TGTGCCAGCAGTGCCTTTCTGGCGGGACAGACGAACACTGAAGCTTTCTTT. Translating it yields CASSAFLAGQTNTEAFF.

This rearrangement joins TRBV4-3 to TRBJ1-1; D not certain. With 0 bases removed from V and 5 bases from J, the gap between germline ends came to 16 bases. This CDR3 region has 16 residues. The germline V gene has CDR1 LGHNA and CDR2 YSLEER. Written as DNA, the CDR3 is TGCGCCAGCAGCCAAGAGGGCGGGGTATGGCGGACTGAAGCTTTCTTT. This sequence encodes CASSQEGGVWRTEAFF.

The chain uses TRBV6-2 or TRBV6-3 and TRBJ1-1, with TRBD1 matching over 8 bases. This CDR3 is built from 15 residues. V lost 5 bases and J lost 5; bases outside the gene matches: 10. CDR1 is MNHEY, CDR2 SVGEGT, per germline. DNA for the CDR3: TGTGCCAGCAGTGGCGGACAGGGACGATCGACTGAAGCTTTCTTT. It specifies CASSGGQGRSTEAFF.

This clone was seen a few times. In DNA, the CDR3 is TGTGCCATCAGTGTTCAGGCGGGAAATCAGCCCCAGCATTTT. Translating gives CAISVQAGNQPQHF. The rearrangement uses TRBV10-3 and TRBJ1-5, with D uncertain. Germline V gives CDR1 ENHRY, CDR2 SYGVKD. The CDR3 has 14 amino acids. Trimming stripped 4 bases from V and 4 bases from J, with 11 bases between.

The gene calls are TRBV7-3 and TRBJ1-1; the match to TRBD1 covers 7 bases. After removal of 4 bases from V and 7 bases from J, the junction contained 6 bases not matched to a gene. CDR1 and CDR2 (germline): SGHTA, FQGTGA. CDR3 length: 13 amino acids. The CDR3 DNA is TGTGCCAGCAGCTCAGGGGGTTGGAGTGAAGCTTTCTTT. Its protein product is CASSSGGWSEAFF.

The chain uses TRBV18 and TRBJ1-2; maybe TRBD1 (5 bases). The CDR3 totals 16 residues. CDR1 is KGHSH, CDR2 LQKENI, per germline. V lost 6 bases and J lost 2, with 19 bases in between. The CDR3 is CASSPVGVLGNYGYTF. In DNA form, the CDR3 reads TGTGCCAGCTCCCCCGTAGGGGTGCTGGGAAACTATGGCTACACCTTC.

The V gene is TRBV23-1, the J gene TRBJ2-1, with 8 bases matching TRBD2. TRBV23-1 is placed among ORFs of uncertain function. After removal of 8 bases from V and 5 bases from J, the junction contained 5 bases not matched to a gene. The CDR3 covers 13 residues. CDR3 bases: TGCGCCAGCCCTAGCGGGCCTAACAATGAGCAGTTCTTC. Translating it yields CASPSGPNNEQFF.

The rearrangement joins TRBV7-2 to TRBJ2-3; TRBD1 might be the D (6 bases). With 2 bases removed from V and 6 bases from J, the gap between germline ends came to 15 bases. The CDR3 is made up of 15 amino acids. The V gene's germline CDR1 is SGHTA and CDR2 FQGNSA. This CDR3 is CASSLTGPGADTQYF. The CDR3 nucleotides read TGTGCCAGCAGCTTAACAGGGCCCGGGGCGGATACGCAGTATTTT.

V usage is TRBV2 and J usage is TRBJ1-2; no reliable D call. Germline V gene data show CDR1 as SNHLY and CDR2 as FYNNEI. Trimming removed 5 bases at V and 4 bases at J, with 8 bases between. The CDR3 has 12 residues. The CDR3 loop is CASSLDTYGYTF. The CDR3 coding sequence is TGTGCCAGCAGTCTTGACACCTATGGCTACACCTTC.

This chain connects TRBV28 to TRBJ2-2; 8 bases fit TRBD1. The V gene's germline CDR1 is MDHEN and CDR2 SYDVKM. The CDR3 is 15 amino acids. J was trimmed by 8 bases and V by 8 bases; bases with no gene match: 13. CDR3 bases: TGTGCCAGCTTGCGGCAGGGGGCTTTCTGGGGGGAGCTGTTTTTT. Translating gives CASLRQGAFWGELFF.

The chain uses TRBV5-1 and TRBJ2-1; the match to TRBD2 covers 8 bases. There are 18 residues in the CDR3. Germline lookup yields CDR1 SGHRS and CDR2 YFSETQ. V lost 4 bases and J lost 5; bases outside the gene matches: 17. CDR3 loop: CASSAPGLAGPLNNEQFF. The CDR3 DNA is TGCGCCAGCAGCGCGCCAGGACTAGCCGGGCCCCTCAACAATGAGCAGTTCTTC.

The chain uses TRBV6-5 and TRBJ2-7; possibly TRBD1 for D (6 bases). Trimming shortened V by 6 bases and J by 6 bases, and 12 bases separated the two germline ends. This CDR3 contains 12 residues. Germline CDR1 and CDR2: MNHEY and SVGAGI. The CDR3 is CASSRTGTEQYF. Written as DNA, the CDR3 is TGTGCCAGCAGCCGAACAGGGACCGAGCAGTACTTC.

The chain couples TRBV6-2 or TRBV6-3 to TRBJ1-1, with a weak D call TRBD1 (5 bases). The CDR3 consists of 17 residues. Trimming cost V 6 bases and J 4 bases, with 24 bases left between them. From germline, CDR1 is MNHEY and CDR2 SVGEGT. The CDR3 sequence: CASSQSPSFVDSTEAFF. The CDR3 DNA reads TGTGCCAGCAGCCAATCGCCTTCTTTCGTAGACAGCACTGAAGCTTTCTTT.

The CDR3 loop reads CASSKGSLYTGELFF. In DNA form, the CDR3 reads TGTGCCAGCAGCAAAGGGTCACTGTACACCGGGGAGCTGTTTTTT. The chain joins TRBV21-1 to TRBJ2-2; the DNA was not compared with TRBD2, the D call given in the table. TRBV21-1 is a pseudogene locus. This CDR3 is built from 15 residues.